This paragraph reports one TCR beta chain. Deletions cut 5 bases from V and 10 bases from J, with 15 bases between. This CDR3 contains 13 residues. Germline CDR1 MNHNY, CDR2 SVGAGI (reference sequence). Original handling: Nucleated cell counts were estimated from reference gene primer amplification. The repertoire was sequenced with immunoSEQ multiplex PCR; TCRdb's copy has only in-frame clones and lacks some. The DNA gave D and trimming, while V, J and clone size come from that table. This repertoire shows roughly 60,000 clones, under 85% found once; its top ten account for around 3.4%. These data come from a study of blood T cell repertoires in COVID-19. Study in general: Acute and convalescent COVID-19 specimens originated in the United States, Italy and Spain. The cDNA or gDNA used as material had been derived from T cells, B-cell-depleted T cells, or PBMCs.

The source material was peripheral blood. The receptor comes from a woman of 80 years or more with acute or convalescent COVID-19. The chain uses TRBV6-6 and TRBJ2-1; D is possibly TRBD2 (5 bases). Written as DNA, the CDR3 is TGTGCCAGCAGTCCCTTGCGGGTGGGGGAGCAGTTCTTC. Protein: CASSPLRVGEQFF.